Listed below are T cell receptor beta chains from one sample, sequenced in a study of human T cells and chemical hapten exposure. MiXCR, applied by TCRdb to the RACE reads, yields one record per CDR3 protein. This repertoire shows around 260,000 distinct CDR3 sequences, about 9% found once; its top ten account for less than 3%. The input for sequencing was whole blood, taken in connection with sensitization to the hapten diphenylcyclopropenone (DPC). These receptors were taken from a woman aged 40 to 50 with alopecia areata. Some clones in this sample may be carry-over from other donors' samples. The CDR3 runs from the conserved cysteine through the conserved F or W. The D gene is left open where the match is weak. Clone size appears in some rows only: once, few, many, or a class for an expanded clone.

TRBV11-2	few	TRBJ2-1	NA	TGTGCCAGCAGCCTCACTAGCTCTACCTACAATGAGCAGTTCTTC	CASSLTSSTYNEQFF
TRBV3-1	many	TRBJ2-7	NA	TGTGCCAGCAGCCAAGCGCTAGCGATAACCTACGAGCAGTACTTC	CASSQALAITYEQYF
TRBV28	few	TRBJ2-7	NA	TGTGCCAGCAGGGGATGGAGGACCTCCTACGAGCAGTACTTC	CASRGWRTSYEQYF
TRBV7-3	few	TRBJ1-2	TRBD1	TGTGCCAGCAGCTCGTCCGGGACAGCTAACTATGGCTACACCTTC	CASSSSGTANYGYTF
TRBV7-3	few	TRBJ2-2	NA	TGTGCCAGCAGCGAAATCATAGGGAACACCGGGGAGCTGTTTTTT	CASSEIIGNTGELFF
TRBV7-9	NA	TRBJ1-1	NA	TGTGCCAGCAGCTTATGGGGGTCTAACACTGAAGCTTTCTTT	CASSLWGSNTEAFF
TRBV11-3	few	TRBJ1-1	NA	TGTGCCAGCAGCTTAGGCCAGGGTCCCAAGAACACTGAAGCTTTCTTT	CASSLGQGPKNTEAFF
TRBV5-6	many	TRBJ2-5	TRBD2	TGTGCCAGCAGCTTCGCGGGAGGGCCTGGGGAGACCCAGTACTTC	CASSFAGGPGETQYF
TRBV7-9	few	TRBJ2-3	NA	TGTGCCAGCAGTCCGGGACTCGGAGGTTGGGTGGGCACAGATACGCAGTATTTT	CASSPGLGGWVGTDTQYF
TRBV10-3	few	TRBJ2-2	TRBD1	TGTGCCTTCAGAGTGGGGACAGCTAACACCGGGGAGCTGTTTTTT	CAFRVGTANTGELFF
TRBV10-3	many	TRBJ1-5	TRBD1	TGTGCCATCAGTGAAGGGACAGGGAATGAGCCCCAGCATTTT	CAISEGTGNEPQHF
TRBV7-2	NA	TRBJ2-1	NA	TGTGCCAGCAGCTTAGCTGGGACCAAGCGGTACAATGAGCAGTTCTTC	CASSLAGTKRYNEQFF
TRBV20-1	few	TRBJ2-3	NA	TGCAGTGCTATTGCCGGGACTAGCACAGATACGCAGTATTTT	CSAIAGTSTDTQYF
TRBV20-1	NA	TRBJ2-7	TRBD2	TGCAGTGCTGCGACTAGCGGGGTAATCAACGAGCAGTACTTC	CSAATSGVINEQYF
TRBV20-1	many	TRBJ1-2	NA	TGCAGTGCCAAGCGAGGCAGCGATGGCTACACCTTC	CSAKRGSDGYTF
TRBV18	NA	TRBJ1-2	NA	TGTGCCAGCTCACCAGAAGCGGGGGTGGAAGGCTACACCTTC	CASSPEAGVEGYTF
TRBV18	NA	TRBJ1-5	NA	TGTGCCAGCTCACTCAAGAGGGAAGGGGATCAGCCCCAGCATTTT	CASSLKREGDQPQHF
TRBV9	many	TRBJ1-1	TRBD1	TGTGCCAGCAGCGTATCCGGGACAGATGAAGCTTTCTTT	CASSVSGTDEAFF
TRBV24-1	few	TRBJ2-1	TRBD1	TGTGCCACCAGTCCGACAGGGCCCTACAATGAGCAGTTCTTC	CATSPTGPYNEQFF
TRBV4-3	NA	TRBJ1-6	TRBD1	TGCGCCAGCAGCCATGAAGACAGGGGAAATTCACCCCTCCACTTT	CASSHEDRGNSPLHF
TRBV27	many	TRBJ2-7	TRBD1	TGTGCCAGCAGTTTCCGACAGGGCCTCTACGAGCAGTACTTC	CASSFRQGLYEQYF
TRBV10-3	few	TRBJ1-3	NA	TGTGCCATCAGTGAGTCGGCGGCCGTCTCTGGAAACACCATATATTTT	CAISESAAVSGNTIYF
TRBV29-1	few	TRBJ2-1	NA	TGCAGCGTTGGGGAAAAGCTTATAAATGAGCAGTTCTTC	CSVGEKLINEQFF
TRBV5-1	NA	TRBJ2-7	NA	TGCGCCAGCAGTCGCAACGCGGGTCCCTCCTACGAGCAGTACTTC	CASSRNAGPSYEQYF
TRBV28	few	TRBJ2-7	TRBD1	TGTGCCAGCAGCCCTCCCGGGACAGGGGCCTCCTACGAGCAGTACTTC	CASSPPGTGASYEQYF
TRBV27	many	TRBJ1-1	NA	TGTGCCAGCAGTTTTGGTAAGAGAGCTTTCTTT	CASSFGKRAFF
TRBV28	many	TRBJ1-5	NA	TGTGCCAGCCGTGGGGGGAGCAATCAGCCCCAGCATTTT	CASRGGSNQPQHF
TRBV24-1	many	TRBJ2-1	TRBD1	TGTGCCACCAGTGACCGGGGACAGGGGCTGGAGCAGTTCTTC	CATSDRGQGLEQFF
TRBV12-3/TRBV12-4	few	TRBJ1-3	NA	TGTGCCAGCAGTTTTGAGAGGGTGCCTGGAAACACCATATATTTT	CASSFERVPGNTIYF
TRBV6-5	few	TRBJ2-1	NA	TGTGCCAGCATGAACGGGAGACCAGGGACCTACAATGAGCAGTTCTTC	CASMNGRPGTYNEQFF
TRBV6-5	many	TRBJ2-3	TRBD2	TGTGCCAGCAGTTACTCGAACGGGGGGGGGACAGATACGCAGTATTTT	CASSYSNGGGTDTQYF
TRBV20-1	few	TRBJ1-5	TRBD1	TGCAGTGCTGGGACAGGGCGCGCAGTTCAGCCCCAGCATTTT	CSAGTGRAVQPQHF
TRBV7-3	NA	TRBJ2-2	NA	TGTGCCAGCAGCTTAGATGGGGGAGCAGCCGGGGAGCTGTTTTTT	CASSLDGGAAGELFF
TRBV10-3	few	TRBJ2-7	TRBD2	TGTGCCATCAGTGTCACCGGGACTAGCTCCTACGAGCAGTACTTC	CAISVTGTSSYEQYF
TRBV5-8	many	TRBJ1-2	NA	TGTGCCAGCAGCTTGGCAGGGGCCAGGTTTGGCTACACCTTC	CASSLAGARFGYTF
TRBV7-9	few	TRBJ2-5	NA	TGTGCCAGCAGCCCGTCCCGTTGGAACGACAGATCTCAAGAGACCCAGTACTTC	CASSPSRWNDRSQETQYF
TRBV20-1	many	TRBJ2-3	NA	TGCAGTGGAGGGGGTGGCACAGATACGCAGTATTTT	CSGGGGTDTQYF
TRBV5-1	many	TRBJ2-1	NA	TGCGCCAGCAGCTTGCTGGATGAGCAGTTCTTC	CASSLLDEQFF
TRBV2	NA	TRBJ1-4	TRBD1	TGTGCCAACAAAAGACAGGGGGCGGATGAAAAACTGTTTTTT	CANKRQGADEKLFF
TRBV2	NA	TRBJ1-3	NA	TGTGCCAGCAGTGAAGCGCTCGGGACTCAGGCCGGGGACACCATATATTTT	CASSEALGTQAGDTIYF
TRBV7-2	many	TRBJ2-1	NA	TGTGCCAGCAGTTCAACTAGCTACAATGAGCAGTTCTTC	CASSSTSYNEQFF
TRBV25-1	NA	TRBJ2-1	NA	TGTGCCAGCAGTGAATGGGGTGAGCAGTTCTTC	CASSEWGEQFF
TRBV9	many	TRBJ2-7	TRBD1	TGTGCCAGCAGCCCAGGGGGACAACAGTACGAGCAGTACTTC	CASSPGGQQYEQYF
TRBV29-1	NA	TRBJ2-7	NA	TGCAGCGTTGAAGGTCTATTTTACGAGCAGTACTTC	CSVEGLFYEQYF
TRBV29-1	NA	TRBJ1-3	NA	TGCAGCGTTGGACCGGGGGGAAACACCATATATTTT	CSVGPGGNTIYF
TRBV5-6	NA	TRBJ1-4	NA	TGTGCCAGCAGCTTACTTTCCGATCAAATAGAAAAACTGTTTTTT	CASSLLSDQIEKLFF
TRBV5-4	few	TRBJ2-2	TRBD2	TGTGCCAGCAGCTTGGGACTAGCGGGCCTGAACACCGGGGAGCTGTTTTTT	CASSLGLAGLNTGELFF
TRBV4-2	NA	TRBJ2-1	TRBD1	TGTGCCAGCAGCCAAGACCCGGGACAGTCTGACGGTGAGCAGTTCTTC	CASSQDPGQSDGEQFF
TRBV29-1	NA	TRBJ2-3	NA	TGCAGCGTTGATAACAGCCGCGATACGCAGTATTTT	CSVDNSRDTQYF
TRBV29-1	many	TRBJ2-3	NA	TGCAGCGTTGAAAGGCAGAGCACAGATACGCAGTATTTT	CSVERQSTDTQYF
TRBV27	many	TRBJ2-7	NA	TGTGCCAGCAGTTTGGGCGGAGGGTACGAGCAGTACTTC	CASSLGGGYEQYF
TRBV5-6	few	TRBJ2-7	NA	TGTGCCAGCAGAGGGGGACTATTCTACGAGCAGTACTTC	CASRGGLFYEQYF
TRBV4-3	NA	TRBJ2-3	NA	TGCGCCAGCAGCCCCCTTGGCTTGATGCAGTCCACAGATACGCAGTATTTT	CASSPLGLMQSTDTQYF
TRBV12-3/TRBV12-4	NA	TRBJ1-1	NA	TGTGCCAGCAATGATCCCGGGGACACTGAAGCTTTCTTT	CASNDPGDTEAFF
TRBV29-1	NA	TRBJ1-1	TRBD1	TGCAGCGTTGTAGTTTTGTCGGACAGGGCGGACACTGAAGCTTTCTTT	CSVVVLSDRADTEAFF
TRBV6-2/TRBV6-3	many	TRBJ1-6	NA	TGTGCCAGCAGTTACTCGGAGCAAGCGAGGACGGGGGGTAATTCACCCCTCCACTTT	CASSYSEQARTGGNSPLHF
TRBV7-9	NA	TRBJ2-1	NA	TGTGCCAGCAGCTTGGAGGCCCCTGAGCAGTTCTTC	CASSLEAPEQFF
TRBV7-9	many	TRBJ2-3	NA	TGTGCCAGCAGCCCAACCGGCACAGATACGCAGTATTTT	CASSPTGTDTQYF
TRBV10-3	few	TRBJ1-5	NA	TGTGCCATCCAGGACACTTACAATCAGCCCCAGCATTTT	CAIQDTYNQPQHF
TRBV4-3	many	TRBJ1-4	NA	TGCGCCAGCAGCCCGGGGGGGGCACCCCCCGATGCGCAACTGTTTTTT	CASSPGGAPPDAQLFF